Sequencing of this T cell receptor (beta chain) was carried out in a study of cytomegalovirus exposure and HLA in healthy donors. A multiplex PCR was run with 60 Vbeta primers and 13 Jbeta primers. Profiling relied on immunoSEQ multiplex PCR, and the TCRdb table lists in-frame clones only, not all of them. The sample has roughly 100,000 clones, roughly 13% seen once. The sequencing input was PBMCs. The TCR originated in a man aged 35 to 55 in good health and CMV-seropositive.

CDR3 amino acids: CASSGQANSYEQYF. The CDR3 DNA is TGTGCCAGTAGTGGGCAGGCGAATTCCTACGAGCAGTACTTC. The rearrangement links TRBV19 to TRBJ2-7; D unresolved. The CDR3 is made up of 14 amino acids. V lost 5 bases, J lost 1 base, and 12 bases lay in between. Looked up from germline, CDR1 is LNHDA and CDR2 is SQIVND (reference sequence).